The next 5 T cell receptor beta chains were all read from a single sample in a study of blood T cell repertoires in COVID-19. Clones were sequenced by immunoSEQ multiplex PCR, and TCRdb holds only the in-frame ones, with some missing. Of around 58,000 clones detected, 91% appear once; the ten largest clones hold approximately 7%. Sequencing used peripheral blood. The receptors were gathered from a woman aged 60 to 75 with active or convalescent COVID-19.

This chain connects TRBV3-1 (or the pseudogene TRBV3-2) to TRBJ1-2; 9 bases align to TRBD1. This CDR3 comprises 16 residues. Germline values: CDR1 LGHDT, CDR2 YNNKEL (reference sequence). V dropped 4 bases and J dropped 4; count of bases not matched to a gene: 10. The CDR3 reads CASSPGDTGGVYGYTF. The CDR3 DNA reads as TGTGCCAGCAGCCCAGGGGATACAGGGGGCGTCTATGGCTACACCTTC.

The chain is built from TRBV28 and TRBJ2-1; D is possibly TRBD1 (5 bases). The CDR3 contains 14 residues. Deletions cut 2 bases from V and 7 bases from J, with 12 bases between. CDR1 is MDHEN, CDR2 SYDVKM, per germline. The CDR3 region is CASSLPHRKNEQFF. The DNA for the CDR3 is TGTGCCAGCAGTTTACCCCACAGGAAAAATGAGCAGTTCTTC.

The chain employs TRBV7-2 and TRBJ1-4; 10 bases agree with TRBD1. This CDR3 is 17 amino acids long. The germline gives CDR1 SGHTA, CDR2 FQGNSA. Losses at the gene ends were 5 bases for V and 3 bases for J; bases not matched to a gene: 9. The CDR3 protein is CASSPNSGTGANEKLFF. For the CDR3, the DNA is TGTGCCAGCAGCCCAAATTCCGGGACAGGGGCTAATGAAAAACTGTTTTTT.

This rearrangement joins TRBV6-5 to TRBJ2-1; D call uncertain. CDR1 MNHEY and CDR2 SVGAGI come from the germline V gene. This CDR3 has 14 residues. The V end was cut by 10 bases, the J end by 0 bases, with 13 bases between. CDR3 region: CATWPQNSYNEQFF. The CDR3 DNA is TGTGCCACCTGGCCACAGAACTCCTACAATGAGCAGTTCTTC.

The chain carries TRBV7-9 and TRBJ1-1; 7 nucleotides align to TRBD1. The V and J ends lost 1 base and 3 bases, in that order; junction bases with no gene match: 5. The CDR3 has 15 residues. The germline V gene has CDR1 SEHNR and CDR2 FQNEAQ (reference sequence). The CDR3 loop reads CASSLVTQGDTEAFF. DNA for the CDR3: TGTGCCAGCAGCTTAGTTACCCAGGGGGACACTGAAGCTTTCTTT.